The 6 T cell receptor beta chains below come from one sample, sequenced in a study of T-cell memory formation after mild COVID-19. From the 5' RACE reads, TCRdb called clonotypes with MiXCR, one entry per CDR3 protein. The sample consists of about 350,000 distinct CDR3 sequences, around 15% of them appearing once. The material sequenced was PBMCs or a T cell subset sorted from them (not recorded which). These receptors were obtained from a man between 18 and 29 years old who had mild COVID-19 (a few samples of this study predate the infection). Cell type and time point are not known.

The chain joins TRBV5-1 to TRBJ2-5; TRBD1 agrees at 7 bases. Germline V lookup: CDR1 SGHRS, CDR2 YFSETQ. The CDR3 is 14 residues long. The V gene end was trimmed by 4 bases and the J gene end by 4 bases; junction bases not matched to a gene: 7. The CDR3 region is CASSRRQGRETQYF. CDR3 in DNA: TGCGCCAGCAGCAGAAGACAGGGCCGAGAGACCCAGTACTTC.

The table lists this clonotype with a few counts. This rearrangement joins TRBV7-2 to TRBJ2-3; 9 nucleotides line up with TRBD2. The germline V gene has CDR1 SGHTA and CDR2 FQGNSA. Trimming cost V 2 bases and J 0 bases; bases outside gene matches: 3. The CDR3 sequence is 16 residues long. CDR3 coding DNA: TGTGCCAGCAGCTTACTAGCGGGGCCCAGCACAGATACGCAGTATTTT. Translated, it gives CASSLLAGPSTDTQYF. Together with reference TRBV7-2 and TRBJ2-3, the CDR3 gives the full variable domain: GAGVSQSPSNKVTEKGKDVELRCDPISGHTALYWYRQSLGQGLEFLIYFQGNSAPDKSGLPSDRFSAERTGGSVSTLTIQRTQQEDSAVYLCASSLLAGPSTDTQYFGPGTRLTVL.

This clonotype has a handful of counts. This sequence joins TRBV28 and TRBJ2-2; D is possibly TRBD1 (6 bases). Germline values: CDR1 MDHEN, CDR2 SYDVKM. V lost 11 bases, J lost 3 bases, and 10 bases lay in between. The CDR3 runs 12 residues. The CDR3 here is CAGQTYTGELFF. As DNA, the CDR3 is TGTGCCGGACAGACTTACACCGGGGAGCTGTTTTTT. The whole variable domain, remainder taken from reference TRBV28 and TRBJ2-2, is DVKVTQSSRYLVKRTGEKVFLECVQDMDHENMFWYRQDPGLGLRLIYFSYDVKMKEKGDIPEGYSVSREKKERFSLILESASTNQTSMYLCAGQTYTGELFFGEGSRLTVL.

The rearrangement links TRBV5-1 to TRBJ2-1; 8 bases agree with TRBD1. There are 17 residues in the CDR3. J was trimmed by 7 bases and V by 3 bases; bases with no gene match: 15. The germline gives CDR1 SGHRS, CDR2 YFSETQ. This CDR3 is CASSSLLSGQERNEQFF. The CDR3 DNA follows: TGCGCCAGCAGCTCCCTGCTTTCGGGACAGGAGCGGAATGAGCAGTTCTTC.

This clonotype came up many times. CDR3 in amino acids: CSAGGVAKNIQYF. DNA of the CDR3: TGCAGTGCAGGGGGAGTAGCCAAAAACATTCAGTACTTC. The gene calls are TRBV20-1 and TRBJ2-4; D may be TRBD1 (6 bases). The CDR3 loop spans 13 amino acids. CDR1 is DFQATT and CDR2 is SNEGSKA in the germline V gene (reference sequence). Trimming cost V 6 bases and J 0 bases, with 9 bases left between them.

CDR3 DNA sequence: TGTGCCAGCAGCTTATTAGGGAAACAAGAGACCCAGTACTTC. Its translation is CASSLLGKQETQYF. The J gene is TRBJ2-5, the V gene TRBV7-8; D is unresolved. CDR3 length equals 14 residues. Germline V gene sequence: CDR1 SGHVS, CDR2 FQNEAQ. V was trimmed by 2 bases and J by 2 bases, leaving 9 bases between them.